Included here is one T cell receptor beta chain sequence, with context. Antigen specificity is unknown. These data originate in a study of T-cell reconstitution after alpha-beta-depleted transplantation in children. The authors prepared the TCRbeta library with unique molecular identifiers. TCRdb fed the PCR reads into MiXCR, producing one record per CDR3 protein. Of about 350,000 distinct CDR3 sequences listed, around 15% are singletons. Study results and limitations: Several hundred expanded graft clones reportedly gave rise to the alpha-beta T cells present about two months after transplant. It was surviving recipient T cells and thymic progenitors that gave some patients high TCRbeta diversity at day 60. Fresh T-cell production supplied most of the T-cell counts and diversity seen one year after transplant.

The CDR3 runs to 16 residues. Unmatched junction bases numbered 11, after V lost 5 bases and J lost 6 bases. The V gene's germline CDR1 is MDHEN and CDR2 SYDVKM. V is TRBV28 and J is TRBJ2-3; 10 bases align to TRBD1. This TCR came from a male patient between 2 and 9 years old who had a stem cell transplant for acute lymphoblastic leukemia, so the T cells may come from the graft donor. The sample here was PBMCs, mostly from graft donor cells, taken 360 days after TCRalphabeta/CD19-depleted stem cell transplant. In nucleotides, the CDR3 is TGTGCCAGCAGTCCCCTGGGACAGGGGTTTCGGGATACGCAGTATTTT. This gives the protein CASSPLGQGFRDTQYF. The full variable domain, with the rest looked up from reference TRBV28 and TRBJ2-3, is DVKVTQSSRYLVKRTGEKVFLECVQDMDHENMFWYRQDPGLGLRLIYFSYDVKMKEKGDIPEGYSVSREKKERFSLILESASTNQTSMYLCASSPLGQGFRDTQYFGPGTRLTVL.